This T cell receptor (beta chain) emerged from a study of cytomegalovirus exposure and HLA in healthy donors. Findings and caveats of the study: The CMV antigen specificity of a few CMV-associated chains was confirmed through in vitro analysis. The authors enumerated over 150 TCR beta chains as linked to cytomegalovirus. In a later analysis, at a false discovery rate of 0.05, roughly 17,000 TCR beta sequences matched HLA alleles.

After removal of 4 bases from V and 1 base from J, the junction contained 9 bases not matched to a gene. The CDR3 contains 16 residues. From germline, CDR1 is SGHRS and CDR2 YFSETQ. Comments on this clone: Its specificity is unknown.

It was with 60 Vbeta and 13 Jbeta primers that the PCR ran. Data came from immunoSEQ multiplex PCR; TCRdb stores just in-frame clones and leaves some out. Here the sample spans roughly 130,000 clones, about 82% being singletons. Sequencing was done on a sample of PBMCs. The rearrangement joins TRBV5-1 to TRBJ2-5, with TRBD2 matching 8 bases. The TCR originated in a man aged 25-45 years in good health and CMV-seronegative. The CDR3 DNA reads as TGCGCCAGCAGCAGATCCCCGCGGGGGGTCCAAGAGACCCAGTACTTC. It translates to CASSRSPRGVQETQYF.